A single TCR beta chain is shown here with its context. No antigen is known for it. No clone much larger than this one lies a single base away; base qualities are absent. TCR CDR3 regions were amplified from genomic DNA by multiplex PCR using the deep immunoSEQ assay. Extracted genomic DNA from each cell subset was distributed evenly across all wells of several immunoSEQ 96-well plates, and each plate was treated as a replicate. For sorted subsets, each replicate PCR was loaded with approximately 200 ng genomic DNA, equivalent to 25,000 to 30,000 T cell genomes. The purified libraries were quantified using a Qubit 3.0 fluorometer, sized with a Bioanalyzer 2100, and then quantified again using the KAPA Library Quantification kit. Every immunoSEQ 96-well plate was sequenced on a dedicated single-read 150-cycle Illumina NextSeq 550 flow cell. Regarding the original processing steps: The immunoSEQ output contained only junctional sequences without quality scores, so filtering could not match that applied to full-length reads. To assign V/J genes and CDR3, sequences were annotated using PyIR, a Python wrapper for IgBLAST v1.9, with IMGT germline references. Reads were filtered out if the reads had weak V/J assignments (E-value above 1e-6), no CDR3, stop codons, out-of-frame junctions, or ambiguous translated residues. V3J clonotypes were defined as sequences sharing the same inferred V gene, J gene, and CDR3 amino acid sequence. The percentage overlap between two repertoires was calculated by dividing the number of shared unique clonotypes by the size of the smaller repertoire. RTK rarefaction, the Chao1 estimator, and Recon v2.1 estimates of unobserved clonotypes were used to assess repertoire richness. Generation probabilities for all TCRbeta clonotypes obtained by the gDNA method from a handful of donors were computed using OLGA. The immuneACCESS repertoire file appears here via TCRdb, limited to in-frame rearrangements. These files lack a portion of the clones; in checked studies, under half of the deficit traces to unresolved V genes, and the cause of the others is not known. That table gives V, J and clone size, and the DNA gave D and trimming. Here the sample has 330,000 or so clones; less than 85% occur a single time. The ten largest clones add up to around 9.3% of the sample.

This entry is derived from a study of shared clonotypes between healthy human individuals (dated by TCRdb to 2020 to 2022). In the study overall: A couple of women and a few men aged 18 to 49 years were included in the cohort. Each donor's leukapheresis produced roughly between about 0.9 and 9.5 billion PBMCs. For each donor, three plates each were used for CD4 naive and CD4 memory, two plates were used for CD8 naive, and one plate was used for CD8 memory. To increase sequencing depth and limit assay-specific biases, different laboratories used diverse techniques to prepare libraries and sequence TCR repertoires. The study deeply sequenced blood TCR repertoires of five healthy adults to estimate repertoire size and the extent of clonotype sharing between individuals.

Donors were healthy HIV-negative adults with no recently reported acute infections or vaccinations. Every donor was a Caucasian adult living in Nashville, Tennessee, USA. CD4+ T cells were enriched by magnetic negative selection, after which naive cells were positively selected on CD45RA and the negative fraction was taken as the memory subset. Blood was collected by leukapheresis, and PBMCs were isolated by Ficoll-Histopaque density gradient centrifugation and then cryopreserved in liquid nitrogen vapor phase. Analytical flow cytometry was used to check the purity and quantity of each magnetically sorted T cell population. From each sorted fraction, genomic DNA was isolated and quantified by UV absorbance on a Nanodrop 2000c. Including cysteine and phenylalanine, the CDR3 has 18 amino acids. CDR3 DNA only is kept here, 54 bases in frame from base 1. CDR1 and CDR2, looked up from the germline V gene (reference sequence), are SEHNR and FQNEAQ. Trimming accounts for 2 bases at V and 5 bases at J, while the number of junction bases matched to no gene is 12.

General study outcomes and caveats: Only blood was sampled, and tissue TCR repertoires likely differ from those in blood. Across a handful of donors, 4.5% to 6.5% of naive CD4, approximately 4% of naive CD8, around 2.1% of memory CD4, and approximately 0.42% of memory CD8 clonotypes were shared. Estimated clonotype richness was generally larger for naive than for memory subsets. Because the study included a small number of donors, the genetic and exposure-history diversity represented was limited. Even with the large sequencing depth, rarefaction of the sorted-subset datasets indicated that sequencing was incomplete. Clonotypes shared by all four sorted-subset donors showed higher generation probabilities than non-shared clonotypes. Pairwise subsampling indicated that sequencing depth was expected to affect the degree of clonotype sharing among donors.

The sequence is built from TRBV7-9 and TRBJ2-5; 12 nucleotides in the junction match TRBD2. Sequencing was carried out using memory CD4+ T cells sorted from blood. The cell subset or site label, read with the paper, signifies: CD45RA-negative fraction. The origin of this receptor is a man aged 30 to 39 in good health. The CDR3 protein is CASSLQPSGRARGETQYF. The DNA sequence is TGTGCCAGCAGCTTACAACCTAGCGGGAGGGCCCGAGGGGAGACCCAGTACTTC.